The 31 T cell receptor beta chains presented below share a single source sample, sequenced in a study of blood T cell repertoires in COVID-19. Profiling relied on immunoSEQ multiplex PCR, and the TCRdb table lists in-frame clones only, not all of them. The table includes fewer than 120,000 clones, around 76% detected once. Sequenced: peripheral blood. Source of these receptors: a woman older than 75 with acute or convalescent COVID-19.

The gene calls are TRBV19 and TRBJ2-1; 8 bases match TRBD2. Unmatched junction bases numbered 13, after V lost 3 bases and J lost 9 bases. The CDR3 totals 16 residues. Germline V lookup: CDR1 LNHDA, CDR2 SQIVND (reference sequence). The CDR3 reads CASSMPGLGTTGEQFF. DNA for the CDR3: TGTGCCAGTAGTATGCCGGGACTAGGTACGACGGGTGAGCAGTTCTTC.

The chain recombines TRBV7-6 with TRBJ2-7; 7 nucleotides line up with TRBD2. Unmatched junction bases numbered 2, after V lost 1 base and J lost 5 bases. This CDR3 contains 13 residues. Germline V gives CDR1 SGHVS, CDR2 FNYEAQ. CDR3 sequence (DNA): TGTGCCAGCAGCTTAGGGGGGGGTCACGAGCAGTACTTC. Its translation is CASSLGGGHEQYF.

J is TRBJ1-5 and V is TRBV5-1, with D uncertain. Between the trimmed V and J ends, which lost 2 bases and 0 bases, there was a span of 9 bases. Germline V CDR1 and CDR2: SGHRS, YFSETQ. The CDR3 is 15 residues long. The CDR3 protein is CASSLAGISNQPQHF. The CDR3 coding sequence is TGCGCCAGCAGCTTAGCGGGAATTAGCAATCAGCCCCAGCATTTT.

The J gene is TRBJ2-3, the V gene TRBV5-1; D not certain. The CDR3 extends over 13 amino acids. V lost 3 bases, J lost 1 base, and 6 bases lay in between. Germline V CDR1 and CDR2: SGHRS, YFSETQ. CDR3 nucleotides: TGCGCCAGCAGCTCGGCGGGCACAGATACGCAGTATTTT. This encodes CASSSAGTDTQYF. The whole variable domain, remainder taken from reference TRBV5-1 and TRBJ2-3, is KAGVTQTPRYLIKTRGQQVTLSCSPISGHRSVSWYQQTPGQGLQFLFEYFSETQRNKGNFPGRFSGRQFSNSRSEMNVSTLELGDSALYLCASSSAGTDTQYFGPGTRLTVL.

This clone has just a few counts. The gene calls are TRBV5-4 and TRBJ1-2; D unclear. The CDR3 is made up of 15 amino acids. Germline CDR1 SGHNT, CDR2 YYREEE (reference sequence). V was clipped by 0 bases and J by 4 bases, with 13 bases between them. The CDR3 sequence: CASSLDSGQTYGYTF. Here the CDR3 DNA reads TGTGCCAGCAGCTTGGATTCAGGCCAAACCTATGGCTACACCTTC.

This sequence joins TRBV10-3 and TRBJ2-1; 10 bases are shared with TRBD2. The CDR3 is made up of 14 amino acids. V was clipped by 2 bases and J by 9 bases; unmatched bases: 4. The germline gives CDR1 ENHRY, CDR2 SYGVKD. The CDR3 loop is CAISETSGIFEQFF. As DNA, the CDR3 is TGTGCCATCAGTGAGACTAGCGGGATTTTTGAGCAGTTCTTC.

This clone appeared once. The chain couples TRBV7-9 to TRBJ1-2; D might be TRBD1 (6 bases). In germline, CDR1 is SEHNR, CDR2 FQNEAQ (reference sequence). Trimming took 5 bases from V and 5 from J, leaving 27 bases between them. This CDR3 contains 18 residues. The CDR3 loop reads CASSEGQPMTGFGYGYTF. The DNA of the CDR3 is TGTGCCAGCAGCGAAGGGCAACCCATGACAGGATTCGGATATGGCTACACCTTC.

V is TRBV6-5 and J is TRBJ1-4; D might be TRBD1 (6 bases). Germline CDR1 reads MNHEY; CDR2 reads SVGAGI. Between the trimmed V and J ends, which lost 0 bases and 7 bases, there was a span of 15 bases. The CDR3 runs to 16 residues. CDR3 coding DNA: TGTGCCAGCAGTTACTCGGGCGGGGGCAATGGTGAAAAACTGTTTTTT. Amino acid sequence: CASSYSGGGNGEKLFF.

Only a few counts were recorded for this clone. This rearrangement joins TRBV5-4 to TRBJ2-1; perhaps TRBD1 as D (6 bases). The ends were cut back, 3 bases at V and 2 bases at J, with 12 bases in the middle. Germline V gene sequence: CDR1 SGHNT, CDR2 YYREEE (reference sequence). CDR3 length: 15 residues. CDR3 residues: CASSWEQGAYNEQFF. The CDR3 nucleotides read TGTGCCAGCAGCTGGGAACAGGGAGCCTACAATGAGCAGTTCTTC.

This chain joins TRBV29-1 and TRBJ2-3; D perhaps matches TRBD1 (5 bases). V was pared by 8 bases and J by 1 base, with 19 bases between. The length of the CDR3 is 15 residues. Germline CDR1 SQVTM, CDR2 ANQGSEA. The CDR3 is CSMGMHLGGTDTQYF. DNA of the CDR3: TGCAGCATGGGAATGCACTTAGGGGGCACAGATACGCAGTATTTT.

This chain links TRBV27 with TRBJ1-2, with 9 bases aligning to TRBD1. Germline V gene lookup returns CDR1 MNHEY and CDR2 SMNVEV (reference sequence). CDR3 length equals 16 residues. J was trimmed by 5 bases and V by 5 bases; bases with no gene match: 12. The CDR3 region is CASSGGTGRILYGYTF. The DNA for the CDR3 is TGTGCCAGCAGTGGGGGGACAGGGAGGATTCTTTATGGCTACACCTTC.

In its sample, this clone was seen a few times. The chain recombines TRBV10-3 with TRBJ2-7; 8 bases map to TRBD2. J lost 6 bases, V lost 7 bases, and 11 bases had no gene match. The germline CDR1 and CDR2 sequences are ENHRY and SYGVKD. The length of the CDR3 is 14 residues. CDR3 sequence: CAINPGLVISEQYF. The CDR3 region has the DNA TGTGCCATCAACCCGGGACTAGTCATTTCCGAGCAGTACTTC.

This clone has a single count. The rearrangement uses TRBV4-1 and TRBJ1-3; maybe TRBD1 (5 bases). Germline values: CDR1 MGHRA, CDR2 YSYEKL. The CDR3 consists of 18 residues. Trimming stripped 4 bases from V and 0 bases from J, with 19 bases between. CDR3 sequence: CASSPREGPTSSGNTIYF. The CDR3 nucleotides are TGCGCCAGCAGCCCCAGGGAGGGGCCCACTAGCTCTGGAAACACCATATATTTT.

This clone came up once. The chain couples TRBV2 to TRBJ2-3; D uncertain. The CDR3 has 15 residues. Germline CDR1 and CDR2: SNHLY and FYNNEI. V was cut by 2 bases and J by 3 bases, with 12 bases left in between. This chain's CDR3 is CASSERSPRTDTQYF. Written as DNA, the CDR3 is TGTGCCAGCAGTGAAAGATCCCCCAGAACAGATACGCAGTATTTT.

This clone was seen only a few times. V usage is TRBV6-5 and J usage is TRBJ2-5; D might be TRBD1 (7 bases). The CDR3 spans 13 residues. Germline V gene data show CDR1 as MNHEY and CDR2 as SVGAGI. V lost 8 bases, J lost 4 bases, and 14 bases lay in between. CDR3 in DNA: TGTGCCAGCGACCGACAGGGAGGAGAGACCCAGTACTTC. Amino acid sequence: CASDRQGGETQYF.

This clone was seen a handful of times. The chain recombines TRBV6-7 with TRBJ1-5; no definite D call. TRBV6-7 is an open reading frame, and its role is uncertain. The CDR3 runs 13 residues. V was shortened by 5 bases and J by 9 bases, with 14 bases between the two germline ends. CDR3 DNA sequence: TGTGCCAGCAGTCCCGAGGAACGATGGCCCCAGCATTTT. It translates to CASSPEERWPQHF.

The sample holds one count of this clone. V and J are TRBV5-4 and TRBJ1-6; the D is unclear. Germline values: CDR1 SGHNT, CDR2 YYREEE (reference sequence). The CDR3 totals 14 residues. Trimming took 4 bases from V and 10 from J, leaving 15 bases between them. The CDR3 sequence is CASSAGRERSPLHF. CDR3 sequence (DNA): TGTGCCAGCAGCGCTGGCCGGGAACGATCACCCCTCCACTTT.

The chain uses TRBV6-5 and TRBJ1-1; D unclear. V gave up 0 bases and J gave up 1 base, with 3 bases separating them. The CDR3 totals 13 residues. The germline gives CDR1 MNHEY, CDR2 SVGAGI. The CDR3 region has the DNA TGTGCCAGCAGTTACTCACAGAACACTGAAGCTTTCTTT. This sequence encodes CASSYSQNTEAFF.

The J gene is TRBJ2-2, the V gene TRBV5-1, with 7 bases aligning to TRBD1. The germline gives CDR1 SGHRS, CDR2 YFSETQ. Trimming removed 4 bases from V and 6 bases from J; junction bases left unmatched: 6. This CDR3 spans 14 amino acids. The CDR3 DNA reads as TGCGCCAGCAGCATCAGGACAGGACCCGGGGAGCTGTTTTTT. This codes for CASSIRTGPGELFF.

The V call is TRBV29-1, the J call TRBJ2-6; TRBD1 is a possible D gene (5 bases). The CDR3 is made up of 15 amino acids. V was shortened by 5 bases and J by 1 base, with 12 bases between the two germline ends. Germline V gene data show CDR1 as SQVTM and CDR2 as ANQGSEA. CDR3 sequence reads: CSVHQGRSGANVLTF. CDR3 in DNA: TGCAGCGTTCACCAGGGTCGGTCTGGGGCCAACGTCCTGACTTTC.

The gene calls are TRBV18 and TRBJ1-2; D unresolved. The CDR3 sequence is 13 residues long. Germline CDR1 and CDR2: KGHSH and LQKENI. V was cut by 1 base and J by 6 bases, with 9 bases left in between. In nucleotides, the CDR3 is TGTGCCAGCTCACCACGAGAGAACCATGGCTACACCTTC. Its translation is CASSPRENHGYTF.

This clone appeared a single time. The rearrangement joins TRBV7-9 to TRBJ2-7, with 7 bases aligning to TRBD2. With 5 bases clipped from V and 3 bases from J, the junction kept 19 bases outside the gene matches. Germline loops: CDR1 SEHNR, CDR2 FQNEAQ (reference sequence). The CDR3 runs 18 residues. CDR3 residues: CASSPARGVSISYYEQYF. In DNA, the CDR3 is TGTGCCAGCAGCCCAGCTCGGGGGGTCTCTATATCCTACTACGAGCAGTACTTC.

Comment on this clone: Mismatch with germline at one junction end may stem from a read error. The V gene is TRBV7-7, the J gene TRBJ1-3; tentatively, D is TRBD1 (6 bases). Germline CDR1 and CDR2: SSHAT and FNYEAQ (reference sequence). The CDR3 runs to 13 residues. Written as DNA, the CDR3 is TGTGCTAGCAGCGCCGGACAGGGAAACACCATATATTTT. It codes for CASSAGQGNTIYF.

In DNA, the CDR3 is TGTGCCAGCAGTGATCAGGGTGGCGCTGATACGCAGTATTTT. Translation: CASSDQGGADTQYF. V usage is TRBV2 and J usage is TRBJ2-3; tentatively, D is TRBD1 (5 bases). This CDR3 comprises 14 residues. V dropped 3 bases and J dropped 6 bases, with 13 bases sitting between them. Germline V gene lookup returns CDR1 SNHLY and CDR2 FYNNEI.

A few counts support this clone. The J gene is TRBJ1-2, the V gene TRBV5-1; no firm D call. CDR3 length: 19 amino acids. Germline V gene data show CDR1 as SGHRS and CDR2 as YFSETQ. Trimming removed 1 base from V and 0 bases from J, with 22 bases in between. CDR3 loop: CASSLSPYLGLKTNYGYTF. In nucleotides, the CDR3 is TGCGCCAGCAGCTTGTCCCCCTATCTCGGACTAAAAACTAACTATGGCTACACCTTC.

The chain carries TRBV3-1 (or the pseudogene TRBV3-2) and TRBJ2-2, with D perhaps TRBD1 (6 bases). This CDR3 has 15 residues. CDR1 and CDR2 (germline): LGHDT, YNNKEL (reference sequence). V was shortened by 0 bases and J by 7 bases, with 12 bases between the two germline ends. The CDR3 loop reads CASSQDLGAGGELFF. DNA of the CDR3: TGTGCCAGCAGCCAAGATTTGGGGGCAGGCGGGGAGCTGTTTTTT.

The chain has TRBV14 and TRBJ2-1, with a weak D call TRBD2 (5 bases). The CDR3 has 14 residues. CDR1 and CDR2 (germline): SGHDN, FVKESK. V dropped 1 base and J dropped 9 bases, with 13 bases sitting between them. The CDR3 sequence is CASSQAGIQIEQFF. CDR3 DNA sequence: TGTGCCAGCAGCCAAGCGGGGATCCAAATTGAGCAGTTCTTC.

The chain combines TRBV5-6 with TRBJ1-5; D unclear. Germline V gives CDR1 SGHDT, CDR2 YYEEEE. V was cut by 1 base and J by 1 base, with 9 bases left in between. CDR3 length equals 15 residues. Here the CDR3 reads CASSLSGVSNQPQHF. The CDR3 DNA follows: TGTGCCAGCAGCTTGTCGGGAGTAAGCAATCAGCCCCAGCATTTT.

The chain carries TRBV5-1 and TRBJ1-2; a possible D gene is TRBD1 (5 bases). CDR1 is SGHRS and CDR2 is YFSETQ in the germline V gene. V lost 0 bases and J lost 8, with 14 bases in between. This CDR3 is built from 14 residues. The CDR3 DNA follows: TGCGCCAGCAGCTTGGACGGGGACTCTACGGGCTACACCTTC. Its translation: CASSLDGDSTGYTF.

The chain links TRBV18 to TRBJ2-7, with D tentatively TRBD1 (6 bases). The CDR3 consists of 14 residues. The V end was cut by 6 bases, the J end by 3 bases, with 15 bases between. The germline CDR1 and CDR2 sequences are KGHSH and LQKENI. The CDR3 reads CASSRGQGIYEQYF. The CDR3 DNA sequence: TGTGCCAGCTCGCGAGGGCAGGGGATCTACGAGCAGTACTTC.

Here the CDR3 reads CASSLGESYNSPLHF. The DNA for the CDR3 is TGCGCCAGCAGCTTGGGTGAGAGCTATAATTCACCCCTCCACTTT. The chain couples TRBV5-1 to TRBJ1-6; D gene unclear. The CDR3 covers 15 residues. CDR1 is SGHRS and CDR2 is YFSETQ in the germline V gene. V was cut by 0 bases and J by 3 bases, with 7 bases left in between.